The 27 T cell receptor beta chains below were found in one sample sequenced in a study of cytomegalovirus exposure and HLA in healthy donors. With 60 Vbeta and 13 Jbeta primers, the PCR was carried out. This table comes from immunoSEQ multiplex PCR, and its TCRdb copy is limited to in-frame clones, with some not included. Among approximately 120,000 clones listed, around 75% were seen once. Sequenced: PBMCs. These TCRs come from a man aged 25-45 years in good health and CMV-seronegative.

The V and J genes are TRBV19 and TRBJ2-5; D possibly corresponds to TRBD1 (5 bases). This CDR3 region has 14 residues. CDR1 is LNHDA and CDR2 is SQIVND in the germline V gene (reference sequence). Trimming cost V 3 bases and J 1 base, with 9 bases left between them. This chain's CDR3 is CASSIGTGQETQYF. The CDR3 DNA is TGTGCCAGTAGTATCGGAACAGGCCAAGAGACCCAGTACTTC. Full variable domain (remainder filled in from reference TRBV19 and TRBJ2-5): DGGITQSPKYLFRKEGQNVTLSCEQNLNHDAMYWYRQDPGQGLRLIYYSQIVNDFQKGDIAEGYSVSREKKESFPLTVTSAQKNPTAFYLCASSIGTGQETQYFGPGTRLLVL.

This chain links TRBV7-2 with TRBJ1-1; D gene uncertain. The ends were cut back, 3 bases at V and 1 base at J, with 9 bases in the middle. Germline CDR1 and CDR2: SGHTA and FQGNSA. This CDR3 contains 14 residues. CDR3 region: CASSFNRQNTEAFF. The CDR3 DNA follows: TGTGCCAGCAGCTTCAACAGACAGAACACTGAAGCTTTCTTT.

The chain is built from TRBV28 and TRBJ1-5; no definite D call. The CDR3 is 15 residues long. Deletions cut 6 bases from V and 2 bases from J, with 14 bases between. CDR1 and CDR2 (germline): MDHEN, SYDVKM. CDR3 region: CASRFTGLGNQPQHF. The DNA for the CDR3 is TGTGCCAGCAGATTCACGGGATTGGGCAATCAGCCCCAGCATTTT.

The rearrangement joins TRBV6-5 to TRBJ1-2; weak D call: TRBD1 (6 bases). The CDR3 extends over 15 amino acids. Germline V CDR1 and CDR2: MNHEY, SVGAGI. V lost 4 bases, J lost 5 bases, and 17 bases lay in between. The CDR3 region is CASSSDSGDLYGYTF. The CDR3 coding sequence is TGTGCCAGCAGTTCGGACAGTGGAGATTTGTATGGCTACACCTTC.

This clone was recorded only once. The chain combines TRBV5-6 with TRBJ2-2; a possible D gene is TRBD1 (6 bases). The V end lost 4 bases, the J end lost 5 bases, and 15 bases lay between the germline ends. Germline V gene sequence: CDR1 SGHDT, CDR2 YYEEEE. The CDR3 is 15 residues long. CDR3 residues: CASSQYRARTGELFF. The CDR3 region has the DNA TGTGCCAGCAGCCAATACAGGGCTAGGACCGGGGAGCTGTTTTTT.

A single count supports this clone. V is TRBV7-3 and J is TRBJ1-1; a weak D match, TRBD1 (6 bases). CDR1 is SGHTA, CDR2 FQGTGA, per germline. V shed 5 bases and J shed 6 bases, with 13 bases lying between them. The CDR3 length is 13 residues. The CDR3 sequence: CASSNQQGSEAFF. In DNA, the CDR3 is TGTGCCAGCAGCAACCAACAGGGATCTGAAGCTTTCTTT.

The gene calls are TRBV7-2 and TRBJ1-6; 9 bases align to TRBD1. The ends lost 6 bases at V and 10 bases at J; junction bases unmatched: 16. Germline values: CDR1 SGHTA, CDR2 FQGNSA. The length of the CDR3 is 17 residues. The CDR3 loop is CASSPSPTGTGLSPLHF. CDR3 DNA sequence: TGTGCCAGCAGTCCGTCACCCACCGGGACAGGGCTCTCACCCCTCCACTTT.

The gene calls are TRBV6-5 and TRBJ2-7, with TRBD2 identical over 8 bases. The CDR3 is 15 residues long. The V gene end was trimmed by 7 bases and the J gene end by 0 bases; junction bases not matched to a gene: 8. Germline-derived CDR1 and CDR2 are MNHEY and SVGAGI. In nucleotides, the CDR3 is TGTGCCAGCATTTTCGGACTAGCCGCCTCCTACGAGCAGTACTTC. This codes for CASIFGLAASYEQYF.

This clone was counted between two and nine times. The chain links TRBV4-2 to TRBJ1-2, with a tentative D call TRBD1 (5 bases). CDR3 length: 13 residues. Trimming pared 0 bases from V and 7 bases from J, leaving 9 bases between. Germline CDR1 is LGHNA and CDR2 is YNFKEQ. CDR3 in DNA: TGTGCCAGCAGCCAAGATGGGGCGAGTGGCTACACCTTC. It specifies CASSQDGASGYTF.

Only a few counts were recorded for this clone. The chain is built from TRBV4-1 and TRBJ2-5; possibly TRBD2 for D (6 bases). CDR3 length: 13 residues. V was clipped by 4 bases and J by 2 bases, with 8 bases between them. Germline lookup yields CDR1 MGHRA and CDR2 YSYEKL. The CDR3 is CASSRLVQETQYF. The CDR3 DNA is TGCGCCAGCAGCCGACTAGTTCAAGAGACCCAGTACTTC.

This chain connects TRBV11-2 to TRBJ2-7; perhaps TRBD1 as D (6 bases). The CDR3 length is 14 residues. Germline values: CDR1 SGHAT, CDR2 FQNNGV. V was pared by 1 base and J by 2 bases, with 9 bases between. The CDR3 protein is CASSLVQGTYEQYF. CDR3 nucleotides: TGTGCCAGCAGCTTAGTACAGGGTACCTACGAGCAGTACTTC.

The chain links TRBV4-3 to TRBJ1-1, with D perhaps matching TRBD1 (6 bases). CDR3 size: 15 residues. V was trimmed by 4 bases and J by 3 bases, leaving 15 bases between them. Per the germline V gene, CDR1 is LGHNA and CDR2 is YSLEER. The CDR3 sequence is CASSRTTGPYTEAFF. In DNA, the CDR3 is TGCGCCAGCAGCCGAACGACAGGTCCCTACACTGAAGCTTTCTTT.

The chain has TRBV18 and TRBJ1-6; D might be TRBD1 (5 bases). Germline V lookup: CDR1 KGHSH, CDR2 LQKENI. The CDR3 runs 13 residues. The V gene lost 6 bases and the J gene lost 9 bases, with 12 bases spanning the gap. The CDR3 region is CASSQTEISPLHF. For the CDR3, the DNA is TGTGCCAGCTCCCAGACAGAGATTTCACCCCTCCACTTT.

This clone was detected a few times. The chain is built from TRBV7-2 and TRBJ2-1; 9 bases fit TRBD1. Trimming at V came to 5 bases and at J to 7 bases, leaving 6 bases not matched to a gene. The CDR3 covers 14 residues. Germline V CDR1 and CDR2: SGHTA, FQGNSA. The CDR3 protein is CASSVGQGKNEQFF. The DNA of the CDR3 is TGTGCCAGCAGCGTGGGACAGGGTAAAAATGAGCAGTTCTTC.

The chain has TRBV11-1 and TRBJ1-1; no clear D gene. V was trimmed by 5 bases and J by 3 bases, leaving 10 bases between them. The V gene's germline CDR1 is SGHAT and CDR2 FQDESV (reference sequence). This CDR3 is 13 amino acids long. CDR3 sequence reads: CASSRNRDTEAFF. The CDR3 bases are TGTGCCAGCAGCCGAAACAGAGACACTGAAGCTTTCTTT.

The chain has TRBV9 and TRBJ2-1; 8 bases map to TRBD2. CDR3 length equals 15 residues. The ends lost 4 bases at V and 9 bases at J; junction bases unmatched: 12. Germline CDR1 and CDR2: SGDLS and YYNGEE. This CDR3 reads CASSSEGLESGEQFF. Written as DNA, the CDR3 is TGTGCCAGCAGCTCAGAGGGACTAGAAAGTGGTGAGCAGTTCTTC.

The CDR3 sequence is CASSEVSLGHGSEQYF. The CDR3 nucleotides are TGTGCCAGCAGTGAAGTCTCTTTGGGGCACGGGAGCGAGCAGTACTTC. V and J are TRBV25-1 and TRBJ2-7; tentatively, D is TRBD2 (6 bases). This CDR3 is built from 16 residues. Germline loops: CDR1 MGHDK, CDR2 SYGVNS. Trimming took 2 bases from V and 6 from J, leaving 20 bases between them.

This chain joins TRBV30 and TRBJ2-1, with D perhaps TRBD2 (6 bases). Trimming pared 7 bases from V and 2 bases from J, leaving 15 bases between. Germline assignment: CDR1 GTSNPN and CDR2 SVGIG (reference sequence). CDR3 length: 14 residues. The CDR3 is CAYSRLGAYNEQFF. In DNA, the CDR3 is TGTGCCTACTCTAGACTAGGAGCCTACAATGAGCAGTTCTTC.

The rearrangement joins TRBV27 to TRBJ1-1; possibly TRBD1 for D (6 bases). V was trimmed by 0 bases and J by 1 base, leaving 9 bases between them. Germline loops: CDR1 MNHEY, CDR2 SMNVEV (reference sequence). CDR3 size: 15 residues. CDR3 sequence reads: CASSLSGARNTEAFF. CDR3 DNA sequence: TGTGCCAGCAGTTTATCGGGGGCGAGGAACACTGAAGCTTTCTTT.

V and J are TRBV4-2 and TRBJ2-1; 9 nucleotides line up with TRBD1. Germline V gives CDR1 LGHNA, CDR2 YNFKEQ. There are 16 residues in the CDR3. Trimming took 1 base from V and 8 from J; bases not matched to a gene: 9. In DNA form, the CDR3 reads TGTGCCAGCAGCCAAGGGGACAGGGACGGGAGTTATGAGCAGTTCTTC. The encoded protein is CASSQGDRDGSYEQFF.

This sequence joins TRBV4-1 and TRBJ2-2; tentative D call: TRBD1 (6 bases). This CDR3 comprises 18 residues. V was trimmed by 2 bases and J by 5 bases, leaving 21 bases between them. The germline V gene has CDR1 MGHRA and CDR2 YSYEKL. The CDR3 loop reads CASSQMGGGHIITGELFF. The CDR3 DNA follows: TGCGCCAGCAGCCAAATGGGTGGGGGACATATAATAACCGGGGAGCTGTTTTTT.

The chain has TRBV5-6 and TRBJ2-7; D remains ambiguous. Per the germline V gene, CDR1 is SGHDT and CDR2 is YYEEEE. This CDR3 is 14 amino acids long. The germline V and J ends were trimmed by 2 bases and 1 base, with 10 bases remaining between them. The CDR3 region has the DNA TGTGCCAGCAGCTTTTTTGGCACATCCTACGAGCAGTACTTC. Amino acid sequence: CASSFFGTSYEQYF.

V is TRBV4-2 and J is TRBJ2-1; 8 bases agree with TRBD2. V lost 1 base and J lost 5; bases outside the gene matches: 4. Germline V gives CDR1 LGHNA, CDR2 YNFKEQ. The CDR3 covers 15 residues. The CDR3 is CASSQVGLGDNEQFF. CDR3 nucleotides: TGTGCCAGCAGCCAAGTGGGACTAGGGGACAATGAGCAGTTCTTC.

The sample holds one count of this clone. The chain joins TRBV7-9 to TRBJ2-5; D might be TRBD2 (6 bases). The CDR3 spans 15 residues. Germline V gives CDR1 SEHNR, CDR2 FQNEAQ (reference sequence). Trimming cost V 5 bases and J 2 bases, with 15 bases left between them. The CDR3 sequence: CASSPALRGQETQYF. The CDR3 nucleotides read TGTGCCAGCAGCCCGGCCCTACGGGGGCAAGAGACCCAGTACTTC.

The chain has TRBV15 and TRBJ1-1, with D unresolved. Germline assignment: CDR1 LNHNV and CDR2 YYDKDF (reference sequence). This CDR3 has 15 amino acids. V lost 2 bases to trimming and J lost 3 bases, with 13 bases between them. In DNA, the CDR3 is TGTGCCACCAGCAGAAGGAGTATCCCCCACACTGAAGCTTTCTTT. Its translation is CATSRRSIPHTEAFF.

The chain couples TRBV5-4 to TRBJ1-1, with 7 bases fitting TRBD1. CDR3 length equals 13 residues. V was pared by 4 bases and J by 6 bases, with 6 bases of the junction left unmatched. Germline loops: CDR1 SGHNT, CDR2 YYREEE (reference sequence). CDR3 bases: TGTGCCAGCAGCATCACAGGGGCGGCTGAAGCTTTCTTT. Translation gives CASSITGAAEAFF. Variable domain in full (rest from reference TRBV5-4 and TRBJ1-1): ETGVTQSPTHLIKTRGQQVTLRCSSQSGHNTVSWYQQALGQGPQFIFQYYREEENGRGNFPPRFSGLQFPNYSSELNVNALELDDSALYLCASSITGAAEAFFGQGTRLTVV.

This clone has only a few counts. This CDR3 is CASSGGTSGRTEVYNEQFF. The CDR3 coding sequence is TGTGCCAGCAGCGGAGGGACTAGCGGGAGGACGGAGGTTTACAATGAGCAGTTCTTC. The chain is built from TRBV7-2 and TRBJ2-1; 15 bases fit TRBD2. This CDR3 region has 19 residues. Germline loops: CDR1 SGHTA, CDR2 FQGNSA. The V segment lost 5 bases and the J segment 4 bases; nucleotides outside the gene matches: 12.